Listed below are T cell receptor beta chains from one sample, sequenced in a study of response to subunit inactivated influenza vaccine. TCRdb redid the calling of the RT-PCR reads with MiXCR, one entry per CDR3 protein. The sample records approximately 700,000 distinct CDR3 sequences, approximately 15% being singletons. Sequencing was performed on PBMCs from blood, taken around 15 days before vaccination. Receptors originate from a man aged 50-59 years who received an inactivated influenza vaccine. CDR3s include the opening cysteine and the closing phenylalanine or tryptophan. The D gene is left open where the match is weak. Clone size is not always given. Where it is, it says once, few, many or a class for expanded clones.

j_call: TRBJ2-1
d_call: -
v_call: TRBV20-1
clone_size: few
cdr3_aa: CSAMPRGEQFF
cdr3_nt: TGCAGTGCTATGCCAAGGGGTGAGCAGTTCTTC

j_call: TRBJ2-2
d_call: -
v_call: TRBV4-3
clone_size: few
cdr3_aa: CASSRQRWEDTGELFF
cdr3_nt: TGCGCCAGCAGCCGACAGAGGTGGGAGGACACCGGGGAGCTGTTTTTT

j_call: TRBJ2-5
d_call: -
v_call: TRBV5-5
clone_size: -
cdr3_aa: CASSLVHGETQYF
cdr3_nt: TGTGCCAGCAGCTTGGTGCATGGGGAGACCCAGTACTTC

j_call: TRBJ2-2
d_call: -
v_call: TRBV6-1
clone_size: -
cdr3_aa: CASSSGRGNTGELFF
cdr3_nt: TGTGCCAGCAGCTCTGGGCGGGGGAACACCGGGGAGCTGTTTTTT

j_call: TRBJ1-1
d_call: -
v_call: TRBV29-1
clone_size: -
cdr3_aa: CSALGGRGRQNTEAFF
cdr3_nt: TGCAGCGCGTTGGGAGGGCGGGGTCGTCAGAACACTGAAGCTTTCTTT

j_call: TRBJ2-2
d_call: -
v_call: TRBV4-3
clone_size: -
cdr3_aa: CASSQGTPVLNTGELFF
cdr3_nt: TGCGCCAGCAGCCAAGGGACACCGGTGTTGAACACCGGGGAGCTGTTTTTT

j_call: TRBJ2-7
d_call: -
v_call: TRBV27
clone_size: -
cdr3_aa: CASSPGIVGLEQYF
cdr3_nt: TGTGCCAGCAGCCCCGGTATAGTGGGTCTCGAGCAGTACTTC

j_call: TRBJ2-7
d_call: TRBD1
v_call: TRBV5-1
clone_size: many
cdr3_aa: CASSRDRGEQYF
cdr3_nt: TGCGCCAGCAGTCGAGACAGGGGCGAGCAGTACTTC

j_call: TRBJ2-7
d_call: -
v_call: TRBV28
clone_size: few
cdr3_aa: CASSRPTGASYEQYF
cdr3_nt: TGTGCCAGCAGTCGCCCGACAGGCGCGTCCTACGAGCAGTACTTC

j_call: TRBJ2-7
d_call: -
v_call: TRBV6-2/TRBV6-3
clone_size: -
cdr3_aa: CASRVGGVRSYEQYF
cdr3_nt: TGTGCCAGCAGGGTCGGTGGAGTTCGCTCCTACGAGCAGTACTTC

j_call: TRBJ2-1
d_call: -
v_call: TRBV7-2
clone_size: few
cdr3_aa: CASRRAVGGEQFF
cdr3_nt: TGTGCCAGCAGGAGGGCAGTGGGCGGTGAGCAGTTCTTC

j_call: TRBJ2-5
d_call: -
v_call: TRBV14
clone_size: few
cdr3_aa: CASSQIARSQETQYF
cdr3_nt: TGTGCCAGCAGCCAAATCGCGCGGAGCCAAGAGACCCAGTACTTC

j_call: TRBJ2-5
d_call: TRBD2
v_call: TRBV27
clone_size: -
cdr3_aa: CASSSRTSGRKQETQYF
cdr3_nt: TGTGCCAGCAGTTCTAGGACTAGCGGGAGGAAACAAGAGACCCAGTACTTC

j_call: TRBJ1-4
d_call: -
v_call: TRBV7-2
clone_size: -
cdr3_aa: CASSPIRADNEKLFF
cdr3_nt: TGTGCCAGCAGCCCCATTAGGGCGGATAATGAAAAACTGTTTTTT

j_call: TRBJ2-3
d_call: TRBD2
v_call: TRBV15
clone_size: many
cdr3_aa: CATSTLAGGTDTQYF
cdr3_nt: TGTGCCACCAGCACCTTAGCGGGGGGCACAGATACGCAGTATTTT

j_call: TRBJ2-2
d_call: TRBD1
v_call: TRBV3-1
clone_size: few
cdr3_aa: CASSQGGQVNTGELFF
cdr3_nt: TGTGCCAGCAGCCAAGGGGGACAGGTGAACACCGGGGAGCTGTTTTTT

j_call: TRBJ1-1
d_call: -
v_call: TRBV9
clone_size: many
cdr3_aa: CASSNRMTSEAFF
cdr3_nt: TGTGCCAGCAGCAACAGAATGACATCTGAAGCTTTCTTT

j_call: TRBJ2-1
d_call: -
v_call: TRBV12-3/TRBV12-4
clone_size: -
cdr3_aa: CASSLWRTSLKDEQFF
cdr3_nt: TGTGCCAGCAGTTTATGGAGGACTTCCCTCAAGGATGAGCAGTTCTTC

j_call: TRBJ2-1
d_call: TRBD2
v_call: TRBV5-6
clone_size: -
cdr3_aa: CASSPVPHLAGVINEQFF
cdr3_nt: TGTGCCAGCAGCCCGGTGCCCCATTTAGCGGGAGTTATCAATGAGCAGTTCTTC

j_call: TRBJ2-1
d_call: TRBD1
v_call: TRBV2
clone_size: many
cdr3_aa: CASSGQGYNEQFF
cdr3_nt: TGTGCCAGCAGTGGACAGGGATACAATGAGCAGTTCTTC

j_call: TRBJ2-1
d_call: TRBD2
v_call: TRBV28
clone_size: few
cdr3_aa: CASSRSGAGAYNEQFF
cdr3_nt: TGTGCCAGCAGTCGTTCGGGAGCGGGAGCCTACAATGAGCAGTTCTTC

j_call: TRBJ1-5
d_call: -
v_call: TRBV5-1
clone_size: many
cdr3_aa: CASSVLGDRNQPQHF
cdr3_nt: TGCGCCAGCAGCGTCTTAGGGGATCGCAATCAGCCCCAGCATTTT

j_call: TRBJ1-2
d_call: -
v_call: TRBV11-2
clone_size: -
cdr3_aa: CASSPAGDNYGYTF
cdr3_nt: TGTGCCAGCAGCCCCGCAGGGGACAACTATGGCTACACCTTC

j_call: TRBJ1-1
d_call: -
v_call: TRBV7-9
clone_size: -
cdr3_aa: CASSGGQTIMNTEAFF
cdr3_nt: TGTGCCAGCAGCGGTGGACAGACCATCATGAACACTGAAGCTTTCTTT

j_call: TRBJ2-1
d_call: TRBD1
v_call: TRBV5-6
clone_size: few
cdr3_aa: CASSATGRGYNEQFF
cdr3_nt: TGTGCCAGCAGCGCGACAGGGAGAGGTTACAATGAGCAGTTCTTC

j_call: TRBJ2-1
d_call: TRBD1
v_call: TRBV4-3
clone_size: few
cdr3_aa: CASSQERGLYNEQFF
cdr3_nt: TGCGCCAGCAGCCAAGAAAGGGGGCTCTACAATGAGCAGTTCTTC

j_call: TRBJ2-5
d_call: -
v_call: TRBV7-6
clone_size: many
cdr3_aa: CASSSTPGETQYF
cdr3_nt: TGTGCCAGCAGTTCAACCCCGGGGGAGACCCAGTACTTC

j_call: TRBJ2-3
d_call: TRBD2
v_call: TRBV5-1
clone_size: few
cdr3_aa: CASSLPGGGPGNTQYF
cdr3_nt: TGCGCCAGCAGCTTGCCCGGCGGGGGGCCCGGTAATACGCAGTATTTT

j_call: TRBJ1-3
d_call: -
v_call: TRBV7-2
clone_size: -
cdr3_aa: CASSLGYGVYRGNTIYF
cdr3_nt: TGTGCCAGCAGCTTAGGGTATGGGGTATACCGTGGAAACACCATATATTTT

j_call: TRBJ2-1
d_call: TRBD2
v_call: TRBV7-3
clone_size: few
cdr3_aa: CASSRSGTTYNEQFF
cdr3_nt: TGTGCCAGCAGCCGAAGCGGGACTACCTACAATGAGCAGTTCTTC

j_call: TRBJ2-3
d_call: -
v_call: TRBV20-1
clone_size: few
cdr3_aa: CSARRTESTDTQYF
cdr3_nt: TGCAGTGCTAGAAGGACGGAGAGCACAGATACGCAGTATTTT

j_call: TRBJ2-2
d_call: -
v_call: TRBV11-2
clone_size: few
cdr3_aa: CASSLWRGNTGELFF
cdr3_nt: TGTGCCAGCAGCTTATGGCGGGGTAACACCGGGGAGCTGTTTTTT

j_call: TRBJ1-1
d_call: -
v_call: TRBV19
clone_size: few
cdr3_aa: CASSIGHSLGFEAFF
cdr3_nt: TGTGCCAGTAGTATTGGGCACTCTCTGGGTTTTGAAGCTTTCTTT

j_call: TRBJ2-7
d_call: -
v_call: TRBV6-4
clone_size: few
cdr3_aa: CASSVQGGYEQYF
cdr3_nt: TGTGCCAGCAGTGTGCAGGGGGGCTACGAGCAGTACTTC

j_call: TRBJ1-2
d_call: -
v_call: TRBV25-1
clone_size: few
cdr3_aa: CASSVQRYSGYTF
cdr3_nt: TGTGCCAGCAGTGTCCAACGATATTCTGGCTACACCTTC